This TCR beta chain was identified during a study of cytomegalovirus exposure and HLA in healthy donors. Study conclusions and caveats: Most subjects had HLA-A and HLA-B alleles reportedly predicted accurately by TCR beta sequences. In an earlier analysis, most TCR beta V segments were productive about 87% or about 30% of the time.

In the PCR, 60 Vbeta and 13 Jbeta primers were used. The protocol was immunoSEQ multiplex PCR, while the TCRdb copy is restricted to in-frame clones and leaves out a portion. Of 100,000 or so clones listed, approximately 82% are singletons. A note on this clone: What it recognizes is unknown. Sequence at one end of the junction differs from germline and may be a read error.

The CDR3 consists of 17 residues. CDR1 SEHNR and CDR2 FQNEAQ come from the germline V gene (reference sequence). This receptor was taken from a man aged 40-55 years in good health and CMV-seropositive. The chain carries TRBV7-9 and TRBJ2-7; the match to TRBD2 covers 15 bases. Sequenced input: PBMCs. The CDR3 nucleotides are TGTTCCAGCAGCTGGACTAGCGGGAGGGCCTCATCCTACGAGCAGTACTTC. Amino acids: CSSSWTSGRASSYEQYF.